This T cell receptor (beta chain) originates from a study of control samples from healthy donors and cancer patients. This clone was detected only a few times. Produced via immunoSEQ multiplex PCR; TCRdb's table is partial and in-frame only. The sample has over 150,000 clones, approximately 96% seen once. Germline V gene data show CDR1 as SGHRS and CDR2 as YFSETQ. The CDR3 consists of 17 residues. The V end was cut by 0 bases, the J end by 7 bases, with 20 bases between. The chain employs TRBV5-1 and TRBJ2-1; D unresolved. The TCR sequence derives from a woman under 40 in good health. Specimen: blood. The CDR3 region is CASSLASLRQSWNEQFF. CDR3 nucleotide sequence: TGCGCCAGCAGCTTGGCCTCGTTGCGGCAGTCATGGAATGAGCAGTTCTTC.